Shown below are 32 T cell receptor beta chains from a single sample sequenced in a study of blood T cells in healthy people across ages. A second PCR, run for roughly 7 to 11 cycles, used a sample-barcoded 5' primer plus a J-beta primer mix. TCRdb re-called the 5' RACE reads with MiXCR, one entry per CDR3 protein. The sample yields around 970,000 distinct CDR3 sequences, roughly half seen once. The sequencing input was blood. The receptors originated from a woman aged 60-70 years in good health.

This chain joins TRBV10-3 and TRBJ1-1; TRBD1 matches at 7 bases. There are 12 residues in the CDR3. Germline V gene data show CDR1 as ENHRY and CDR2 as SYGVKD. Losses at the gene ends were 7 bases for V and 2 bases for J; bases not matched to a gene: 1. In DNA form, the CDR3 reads TGTGCCATCAAGGGGGCCAACACTGAAGCTTTCTTT. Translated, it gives CAIKGANTEAFF.

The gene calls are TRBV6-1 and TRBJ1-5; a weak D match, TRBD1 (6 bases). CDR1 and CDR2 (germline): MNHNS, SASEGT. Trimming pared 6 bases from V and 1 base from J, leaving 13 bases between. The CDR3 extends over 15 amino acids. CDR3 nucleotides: TGTGCCAGCAGGCGGGGGGCGGGAAGCAATCAGCCCCAGCATTTT. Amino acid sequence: CASRRGAGSNQPQHF.

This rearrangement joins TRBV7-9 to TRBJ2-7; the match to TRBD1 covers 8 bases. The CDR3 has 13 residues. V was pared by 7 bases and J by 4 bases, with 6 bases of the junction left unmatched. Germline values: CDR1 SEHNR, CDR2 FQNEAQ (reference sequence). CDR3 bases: TGTGCCAGCATCCAGGGGGCTGGTTACGAGCAGTACTTC. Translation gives CASIQGAGYEQYF.

The CDR3 loop is CASSQLGPDRSYEQYF. The CDR3 DNA is TGTGCCAGCAGCCAACTAGGCCCAGACAGAAGCTACGAGCAGTACTTC. This sequence joins TRBV14 and TRBJ2-7, with D possibly matching TRBD1 (5 bases). V was pared by 2 bases and J by 3 bases, with 17 bases between. This CDR3 region has 16 residues. CDR1 and CDR2 from the germline V gene are SGHDN and FVKESK. The full variable domain, rest sourced from reference TRBV14 and TRBJ2-7, is EAGVTQFPSHSVIEKGQTVTLRCDPISGHDNLYWYRRVMGKEIKFLLHFVKESKQDESGMPNNRFLAERTGGTYSTLKVQPAELEDSGVYFCASSQLGPDRSYEQYFGPGTRLTVT.

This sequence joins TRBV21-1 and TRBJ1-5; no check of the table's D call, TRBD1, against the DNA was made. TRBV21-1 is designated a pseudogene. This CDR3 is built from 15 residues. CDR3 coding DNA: TGTGCCAGCAGCTTTCGCGGGGACGGCGATCAGCCCCAGCATTTT. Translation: CASSFRGDGDQPQHF.

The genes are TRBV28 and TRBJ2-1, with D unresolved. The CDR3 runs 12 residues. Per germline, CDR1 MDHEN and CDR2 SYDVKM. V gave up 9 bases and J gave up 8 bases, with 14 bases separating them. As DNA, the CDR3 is TGTGCCAGTCGAGACCCCACCCATGAGCAGTTCTTC. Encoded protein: CASRDPTHEQFF.

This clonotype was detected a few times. CDR3 bases: TGCAGCCTTGGAATGGGAGACACTGAAGCTTTCTTT. It translates to CSLGMGDTEAFF. This chain connects TRBV29-1 to TRBJ1-1; D not certain. Germline-derived CDR1 and CDR2 are SQVTM and ANQGSEA. The CDR3 contains 12 residues. V was cut by 8 bases and J by 3 bases, with 13 bases left in between.

CDR3 region: CASRTGTSQNYEQYF. The CDR3 nucleotides read TGTGCCAGCAGAACCGGGACTAGCCAGAACTACGAGCAGTACTTC. The chain recombines TRBV6-6 with TRBJ2-5; 9 bases are a match to TRBD2. The end of the DNA fits TRBJ2-7 better, so the J call may be wrong. CDR1 is MNHNY, CDR2 SVGAGI, per germline (reference sequence). The CDR3 covers 15 residues.

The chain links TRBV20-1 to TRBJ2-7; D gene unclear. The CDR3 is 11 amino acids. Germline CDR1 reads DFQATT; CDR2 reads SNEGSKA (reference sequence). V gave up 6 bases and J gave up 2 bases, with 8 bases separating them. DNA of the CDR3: TGCAGTGCCCCTAATGCCTACGAGCAGTACTTC. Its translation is CSAPNAYEQYF.

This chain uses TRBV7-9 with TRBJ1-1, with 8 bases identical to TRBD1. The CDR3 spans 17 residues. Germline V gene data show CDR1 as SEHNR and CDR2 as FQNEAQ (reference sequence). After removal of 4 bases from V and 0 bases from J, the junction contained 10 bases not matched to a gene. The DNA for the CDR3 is TGTGCCAGCAGCTCCGCACGGACAGGGCTCATGAACACTGAAGCTTTCTTT. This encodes CASSSARTGLMNTEAFF.

CDR3 sequence reads: CASTYGTGTGYTF. CDR3 nucleotides: TGTGCCAGCACCTACGGGACAGGGACCGGCTACACCTTC. The chain recombines TRBV6-1 with TRBJ1-2; 9 bases fit TRBD1. The germline V gene has CDR1 MNHNS and CDR2 SASEGT. The CDR3 is made up of 13 amino acids. The trim removed 7 bases at V and 8 bases at J, leaving 8 bases unmatched.

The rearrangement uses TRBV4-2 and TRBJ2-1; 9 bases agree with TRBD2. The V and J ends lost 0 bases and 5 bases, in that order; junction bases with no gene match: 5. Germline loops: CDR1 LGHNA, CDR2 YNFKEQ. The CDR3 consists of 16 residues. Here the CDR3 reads CASSQDRVAGDNEQFF. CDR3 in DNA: TGTGCCAGCAGCCAAGATAGGGTAGCGGGGGACAATGAGCAGTTCTTC.

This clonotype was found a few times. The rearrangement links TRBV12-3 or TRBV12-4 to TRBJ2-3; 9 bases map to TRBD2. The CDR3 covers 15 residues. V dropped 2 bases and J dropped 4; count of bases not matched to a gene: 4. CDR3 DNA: TGTGCCAGCAGTTTATCTAGCGGGGTGTCAGATACGCAGTATTTT. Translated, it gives CASSLSSGVSDTQYF.

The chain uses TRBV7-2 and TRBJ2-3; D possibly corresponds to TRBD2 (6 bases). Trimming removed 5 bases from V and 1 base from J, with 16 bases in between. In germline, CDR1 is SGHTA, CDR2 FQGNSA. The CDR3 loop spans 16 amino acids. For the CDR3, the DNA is TGTGCCAGCAGCGCCCGACTAACGGGGGGCACAGATACGCAGTATTTT. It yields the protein CASSARLTGGTDTQYF.

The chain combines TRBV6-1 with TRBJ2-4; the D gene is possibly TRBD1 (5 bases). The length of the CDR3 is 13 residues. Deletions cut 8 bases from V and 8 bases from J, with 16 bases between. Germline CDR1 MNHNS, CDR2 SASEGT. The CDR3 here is CASQMVGVDIQYF. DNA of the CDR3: TGTGCCAGCCAAATGGTAGGGGTGGACATTCAGTACTTC.

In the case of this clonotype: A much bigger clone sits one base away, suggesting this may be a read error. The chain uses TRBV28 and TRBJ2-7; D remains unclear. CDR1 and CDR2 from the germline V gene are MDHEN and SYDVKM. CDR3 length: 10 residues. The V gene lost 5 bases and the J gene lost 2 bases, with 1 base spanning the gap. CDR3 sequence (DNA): TGTGCCAGCAGTACCTACGAGCAGTACTTC. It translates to CASSTYEQYF.

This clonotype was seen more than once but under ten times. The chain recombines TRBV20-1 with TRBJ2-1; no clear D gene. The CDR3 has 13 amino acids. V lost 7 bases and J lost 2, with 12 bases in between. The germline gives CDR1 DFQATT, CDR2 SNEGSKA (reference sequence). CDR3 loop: CSVDGVAYNEQFF. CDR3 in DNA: TGCAGTGTGGATGGTGTGGCCTACAATGAGCAGTTCTTC.

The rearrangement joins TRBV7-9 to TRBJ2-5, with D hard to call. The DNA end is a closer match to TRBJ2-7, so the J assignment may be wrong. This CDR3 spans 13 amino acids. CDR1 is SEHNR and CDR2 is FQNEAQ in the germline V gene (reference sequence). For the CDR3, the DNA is TGTGCCAGCAGCGCGCGTAGGACCTACGAGCAGTACTTC. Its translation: CASSARRTYEQYF.

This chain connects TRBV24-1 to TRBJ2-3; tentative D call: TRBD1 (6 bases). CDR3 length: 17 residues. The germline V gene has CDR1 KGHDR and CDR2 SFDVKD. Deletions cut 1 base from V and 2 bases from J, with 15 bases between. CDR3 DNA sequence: TGTGCCACCAGTGATTTAAGGGACAACACCGTCACAGATACGCAGTATTTT. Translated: CATSDLRDNTVTDTQYF.

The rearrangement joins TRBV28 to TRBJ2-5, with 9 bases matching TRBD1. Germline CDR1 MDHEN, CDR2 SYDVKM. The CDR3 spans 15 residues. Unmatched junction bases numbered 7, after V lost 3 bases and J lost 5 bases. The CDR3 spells CASSFFTGGRETQYF. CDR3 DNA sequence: TGTGCCAGCAGTTTCTTTACAGGGGGCCGGGAGACCCAGTACTTC.

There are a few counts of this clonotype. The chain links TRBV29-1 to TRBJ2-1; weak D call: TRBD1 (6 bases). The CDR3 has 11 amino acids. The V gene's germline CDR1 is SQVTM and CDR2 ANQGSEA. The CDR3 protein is CTLGTNNEQFF. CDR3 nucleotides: TGCACCCTGGGGACAAACAATGAGCAGTTCTTC.

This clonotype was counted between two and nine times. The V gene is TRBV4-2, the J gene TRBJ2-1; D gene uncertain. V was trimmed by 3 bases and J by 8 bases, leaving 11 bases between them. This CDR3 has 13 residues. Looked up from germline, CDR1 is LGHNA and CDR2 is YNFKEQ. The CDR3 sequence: CASSHGSIDEQFF. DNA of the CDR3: TGTGCCAGCAGCCATGGAAGCATCGATGAGCAGTTCTTC.

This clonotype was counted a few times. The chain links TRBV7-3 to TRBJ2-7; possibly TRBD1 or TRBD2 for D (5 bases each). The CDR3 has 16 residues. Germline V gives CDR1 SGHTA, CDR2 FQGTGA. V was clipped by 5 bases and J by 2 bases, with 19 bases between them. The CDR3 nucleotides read TGTGCCAGCAGCCCGCCACCAGGGAGTTCTGCCTACGAGCAGTACTTC. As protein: CASSPPPGSSAYEQYF.

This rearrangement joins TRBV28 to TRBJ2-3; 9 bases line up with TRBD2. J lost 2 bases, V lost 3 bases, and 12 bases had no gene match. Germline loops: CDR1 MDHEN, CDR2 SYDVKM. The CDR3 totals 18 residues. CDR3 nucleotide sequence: TGTGCCAGCAGTTTGGAGCGGGAGGTGAGGGGCCCCACAGATACGCAGTATTTT. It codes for CASSLEREVRGPTDTQYF. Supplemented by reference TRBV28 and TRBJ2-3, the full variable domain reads DVKVTQSSRYLVKRTGEKVFLECVQDMDHENMFWYRQDPGLGLRLIYFSYDVKMKEKGDIPEGYSVSREKKERFSLILESASTNQTSMYLCASSLEREVRGPTDTQYFGPGTRLTVL.

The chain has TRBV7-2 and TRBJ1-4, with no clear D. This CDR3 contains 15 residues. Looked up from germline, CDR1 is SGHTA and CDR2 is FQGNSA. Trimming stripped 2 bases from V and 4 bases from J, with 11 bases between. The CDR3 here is CASSLRRTGNEKLFF. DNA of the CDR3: TGTGCCAGCAGCTTAAGGAGAACTGGTAATGAAAAACTGTTTTTT.

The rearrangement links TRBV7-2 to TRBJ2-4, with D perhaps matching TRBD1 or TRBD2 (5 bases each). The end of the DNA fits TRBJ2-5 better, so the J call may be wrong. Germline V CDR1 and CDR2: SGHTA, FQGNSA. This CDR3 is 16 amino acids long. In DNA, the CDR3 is TGTGCCAGCAGCTTCCGTGGAGCAGGGAGCTCGGGGACCCAGTACTTC. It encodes CASSFRGAGSSGTQYF.

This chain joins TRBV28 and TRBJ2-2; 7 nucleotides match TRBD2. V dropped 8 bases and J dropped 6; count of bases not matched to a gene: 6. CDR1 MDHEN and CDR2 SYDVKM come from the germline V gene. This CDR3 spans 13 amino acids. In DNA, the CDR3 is TGTGCCAGCCTGCGGGAGCCCCCCGGGGAGCTGTTTTTT. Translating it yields CASLREPPGELFF. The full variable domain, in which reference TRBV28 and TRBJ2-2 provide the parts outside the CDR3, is DVKVTQSSRYLVKRTGEKVFLECVQDMDHENMFWYRQDPGLGLRLIYFSYDVKMKEKGDIPEGYSVSREKKERFSLILESASTNQTSMYLCASLREPPGELFFGEGSRLTVL.

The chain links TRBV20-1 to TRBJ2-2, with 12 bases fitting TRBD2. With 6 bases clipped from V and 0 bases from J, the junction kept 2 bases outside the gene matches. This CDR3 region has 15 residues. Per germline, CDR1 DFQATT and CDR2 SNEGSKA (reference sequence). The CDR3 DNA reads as TGCAGTGCCCGGACTAGCGGGACGAACACCGGGGAGCTGTTTTTT. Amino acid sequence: CSARTSGTNTGELFF.

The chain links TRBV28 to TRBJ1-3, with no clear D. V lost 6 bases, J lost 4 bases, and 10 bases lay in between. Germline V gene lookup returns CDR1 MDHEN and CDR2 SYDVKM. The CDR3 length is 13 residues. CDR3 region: CASSPSSGNTIYF. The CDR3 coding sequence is TGTGCCAGCAGCCCGAGTTCGGGAAACACCATATATTTT. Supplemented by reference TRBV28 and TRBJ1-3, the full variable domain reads DVKVTQSSRYLVKRTGEKVFLECVQDMDHENMFWYRQDPGLGLRLIYFSYDVKMKEKGDIPEGYSVSREKKERFSLILESASTNQTSMYLCASSPSSGNTIYFGEGSWLTVV.

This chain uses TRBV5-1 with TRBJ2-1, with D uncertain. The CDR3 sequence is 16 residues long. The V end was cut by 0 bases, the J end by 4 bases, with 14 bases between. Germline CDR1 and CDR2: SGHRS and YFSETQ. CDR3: CASSLDPPQAYNEQFF. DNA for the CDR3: TGCGCCAGCAGCTTGGACCCACCACAAGCGTACAATGAGCAGTTCTTC.

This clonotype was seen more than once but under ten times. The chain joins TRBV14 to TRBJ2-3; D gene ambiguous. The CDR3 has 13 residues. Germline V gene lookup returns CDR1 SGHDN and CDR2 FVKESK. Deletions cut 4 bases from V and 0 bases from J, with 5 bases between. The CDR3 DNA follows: TGTGCCAGCAGCCCGTACAGCACAGATACGCAGTATTTT. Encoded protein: CASSPYSTDTQYF.

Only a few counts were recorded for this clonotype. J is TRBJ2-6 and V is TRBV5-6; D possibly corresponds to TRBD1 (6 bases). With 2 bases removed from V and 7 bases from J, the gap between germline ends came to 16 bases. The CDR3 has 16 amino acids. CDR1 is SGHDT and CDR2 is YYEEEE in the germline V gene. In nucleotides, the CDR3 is TGTGCCAGCAGCTTTTTAAGTTCCGGGACAGCCAACGTCCTGACTTTC. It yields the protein CASSFLSSGTANVLTF.